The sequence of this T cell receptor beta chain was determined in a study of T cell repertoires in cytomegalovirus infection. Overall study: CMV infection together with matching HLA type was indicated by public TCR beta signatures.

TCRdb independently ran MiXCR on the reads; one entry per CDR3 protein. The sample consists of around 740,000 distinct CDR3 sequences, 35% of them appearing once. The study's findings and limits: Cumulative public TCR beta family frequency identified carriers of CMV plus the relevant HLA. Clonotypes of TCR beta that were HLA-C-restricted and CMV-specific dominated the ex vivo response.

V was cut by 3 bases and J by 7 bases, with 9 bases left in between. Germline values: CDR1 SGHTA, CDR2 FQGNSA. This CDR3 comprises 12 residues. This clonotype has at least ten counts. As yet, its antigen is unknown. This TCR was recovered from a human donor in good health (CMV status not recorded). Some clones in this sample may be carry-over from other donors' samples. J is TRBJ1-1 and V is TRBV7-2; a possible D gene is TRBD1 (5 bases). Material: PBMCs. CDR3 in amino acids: CASSLGRLEAFF. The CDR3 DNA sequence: TGTGCCAGCAGCTTGGGACGGCTTGAAGCTTTCTTT.